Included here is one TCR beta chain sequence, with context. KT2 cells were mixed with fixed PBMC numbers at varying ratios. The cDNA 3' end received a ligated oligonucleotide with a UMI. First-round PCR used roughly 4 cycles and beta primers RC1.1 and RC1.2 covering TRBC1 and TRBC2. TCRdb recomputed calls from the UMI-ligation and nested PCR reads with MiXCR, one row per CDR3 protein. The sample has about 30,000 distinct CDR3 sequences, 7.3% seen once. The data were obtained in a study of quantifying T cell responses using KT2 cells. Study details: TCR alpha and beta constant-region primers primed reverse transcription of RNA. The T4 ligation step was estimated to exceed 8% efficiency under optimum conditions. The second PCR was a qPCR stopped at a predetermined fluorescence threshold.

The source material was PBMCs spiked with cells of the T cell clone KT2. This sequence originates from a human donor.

CDR3 in DNA: TGTGCCAGCATCCTGGAAAGGGGAGCGAACACTGAAGCTTTCTTT. Its translation: CASILERGANTEAFF. The chain joins TRBV2 to TRBJ1-1; TRBD1 might be the D (5 bases). V dropped 7 bases and J dropped 1 base, with 16 bases sitting between them. The CDR3 length is 15 residues. Germline V gene data show CDR1 as SNHLY and CDR2 as FYNNEI. The complete variable domain, with remaining parts taken from reference TRBV2 and TRBJ1-1, reads EPEVTQTPSHQVTQMGQEVILRCVPISNHLYFYWYRQILGQKVEFLVSFYNNEISEKSEIFDDQFSVERPDGSNFTLKIRSTKLEDSAMYFCASILERGANTEAFFGQGTRLTVV.